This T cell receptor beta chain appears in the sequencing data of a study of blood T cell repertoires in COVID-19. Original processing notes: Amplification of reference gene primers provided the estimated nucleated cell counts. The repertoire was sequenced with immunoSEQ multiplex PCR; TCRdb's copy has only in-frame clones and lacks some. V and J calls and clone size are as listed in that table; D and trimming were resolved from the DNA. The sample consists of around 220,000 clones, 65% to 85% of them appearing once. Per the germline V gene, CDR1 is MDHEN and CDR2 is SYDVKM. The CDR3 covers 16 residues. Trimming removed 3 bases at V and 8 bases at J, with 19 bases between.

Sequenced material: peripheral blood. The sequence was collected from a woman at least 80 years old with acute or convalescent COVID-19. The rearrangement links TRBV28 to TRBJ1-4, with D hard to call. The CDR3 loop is CASSLGGSGPSEKLFF. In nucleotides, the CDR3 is TGTGCCAGCAGTTTGGGCGGGAGCGGGCCTTCCGAAAAACTGTTTTTT.